Ten or more counts support the clone carrying this T cell receptor beta chain. Its specificity is not known. The data were obtained in a study of neurological immune-mediated disorders. Study overall: Multiple sclerosis patients numbered approximately 35, with roughly 31 relapsing-remitting and 3 secondary progressive. Study-level results: Patients with HTLV-1-associated myelopathy showed the most TCR clonal expansion. Those with multiple sclerosis showed the least, falling below healthy controls. One related-CDR3 cluster, which may be a signature, held the repertoires of 18 of 34 multiple sclerosis patients after phylogenetic grouping.

In TCRdb, the 5' RACE reads were re-called with MiXCR into one record per CDR3 protein. The sample includes about 70,000 distinct CDR3 sequences, 3.2% of them seen just once. This TCR was recovered from a woman between 45 and 65 years old with multiple sclerosis. Sequenced input: PBMCs.

The CDR3 loop reads CSARDPTSSYNEQFF. CDR3 sequence (DNA): TGCAGTGCTAGAGACCCCACGAGCTCCTACAATGAGCAGTTCTTC. The V call is TRBV20-1, the J call TRBJ2-1; D not resolved. This CDR3 is built from 15 residues. CDR1 and CDR2 (germline): DFQATT, SNEGSKA (reference sequence). With 0 bases removed from V and 0 bases from J, the gap between germline ends came to 9 bases.